This T cell receptor beta chain was obtained from a study of CD4 and CD8 cells across lung adenocarcinoma regions (dated by TCRdb to 2016 to 2019). About the full investigation: Intratumor heterogeneity of the T cell receptor repertoire was examined by comparing tumor centers with tumor margins.

The donors were patients who had localized lung adenocarcinoma, which is a subtype of non-small cell lung cancer. These samples came from the centers of localized lung adenocarcinomas. For TCR repertoire analysis, CD8+ T cells from tumor tissue were profiled separately from CD4+ T cells. CDR1 and CDR2, looked up from the germline V gene, are SGHAT and FQNNGV. Including cysteine and phenylalanine, the CDR3 has 12 amino acids. Kept here is only the CDR3 DNA, which spans 36 bases and is read in frame from base 1. V loses 2 bases, J loses 2 bases, and the germline ends lie 4 bases apart. Library method: PCR. Instrument used: HiSeq X Ten. TCRdb reanalyzed the raw reads on its own, using fastp at Q25 for trimming and MiXCR for clone calling, and kept in-frame beta chains. One record per CDR3 amino acid sequence lists the most common genes and DNA. This sample comprises several thousand distinct CDR3 sequences, 54% of them detected only once. The biggest ten clones account for around 19% of the sample.

This clonotype was counted ten times or more. It has no known antigen specificity. The record has no base qualities; no much larger clone is one base away. The chain uses TRBV11-2 and TRBJ2-7, with the D gene call left open. The TCR was taken from a female donor with lung adenocarcinoma. The CD4 and CD8 labels of this study may be unreliable. Input material: CD8+ T cells from the center of a lung tumor. The cell subset or site label of this sample denotes: tumor center region. CDR3 reads: CASSLPTYEQYF. The nucleotide sequence reads as follows: TGTGCCAGCAGCTTACCAACCTACGAGCAGTACTTC.